The 19 T cell receptor beta chains below come from one sample, sequenced in a study of cytomegalovirus exposure and HLA in healthy donors. A multiplex PCR was run with 60 Vbeta primers and 13 Jbeta primers. Generated by immunoSEQ multiplex PCR, the TCRdb table keeps only in-frame clones and is missing some. The sample shows some 140,000 clones, 73% of them seen only once. Material: PBMCs. The receptors were gathered from a woman between 35 and 50 years old in good health and CMV-seronegative.

The V call is TRBV4-1, the J call TRBJ1-4; no firm D call. The CDR3 loop spans 13 amino acids. V lost 0 bases and J lost 10, with 9 bases in between. Germline values: CDR1 MGHRA, CDR2 YSYEKL. Here the CDR3 reads CASSQDQVGKLFF. For the CDR3, the DNA is TGCGCCAGCAGCCAAGATCAGGTCGGAAAACTGTTTTTT.

The genes are TRBV29-1 and TRBJ2-1; a possible D gene is TRBD1 (7 bases). The CDR3 loop spans 16 amino acids. The germline V gene encodes CDR1 SQVTM and CDR2 ANQGSEA. Trimming shortened V by 3 bases and J by 2 bases, and 17 bases separated the two germline ends. CDR3 in DNA: TGCAGCGTTGATTCCGCAGGGGGGCGCGCCTACAATGAGCAGTTCTTC. Encoded protein: CSVDSAGGRAYNEQFF.

J is TRBJ1-1 and V is TRBV2; possible D gene TRBD1, 5 bases. The CDR3 has 16 residues. CDR1 is SNHLY, CDR2 FYNNEI, per germline. The V gene lost 0 bases and the J gene lost 7 bases, with 18 bases spanning the gap. CDR3 DNA sequence: TGTGCCAGCAGTGAAGCGACGGGCAGACAGAACCGTGAAGCTTTCTTT. Translated, it gives CASSEATGRQNREAFF. The full variable domain, completed using reference TRBV2 and TRBJ1-1, is EPEVTQTPSHQVTQMGQEVILRCVPISNHLYFYWYRQILGQKVEFLVSFYNNEISEKSEIFDDQFSVERPDGSNFTLKIRSTKLEDSAMYFCASSEATGRQNREAFFGQGTRLTVV.

V is TRBV7-9 and J is TRBJ2-1, with D possibly TRBD2 on 5 matching bases. Trimming removed 6 bases at V and 9 bases at J, with 9 bases between. CDR3 length: 11 residues. Germline values: CDR1 SEHNR, CDR2 FQNEAQ (reference sequence). CDR3 loop: CASSRGLEQFF. Written as DNA, the CDR3 is TGTGCCAGCAGTCGAGGGCTTGAGCAGTTCTTC.

The rearrangement links TRBV6-1 to TRBJ1-5; 8 positions match TRBD1. CDR1 MNHNS and CDR2 SASEGT come from the germline V gene. V lost 5 bases, J lost 8 bases, and 5 bases stayed unmatched. The CDR3 runs 13 residues. CDR3 sequence reads: CASSRTGIKPQHF. In nucleotides, the CDR3 is TGTGCCAGCAGTCGGACAGGGATAAAGCCCCAGCATTTT.

The chain uses TRBV12-5 and TRBJ1-1, with D uncertain. This CDR3 region has 9 residues. Trimming removed 3 bases at V and 10 bases at J, with 3 bases between. The germline gives CDR1 LGHNT, CDR2 FRNRAP. CDR3 sequence: CASGFRAFF. In nucleotides, the CDR3 is TGTGCTAGTGGTTTTAGAGCTTTCTTT.

This chain joins TRBV5-1 and TRBJ1-2; 7 positions agree with TRBD1. The CDR3 consists of 14 residues. V shed 0 bases, J shed 3 bases, and the junction held 2 bases outside the gene matches. Germline V gives CDR1 SGHRS, CDR2 YFSETQ. This CDR3 is CASSLEGADYGYTF. DNA of the CDR3: TGCGCCAGCAGCTTGGAGGGGGCAGACTATGGCTACACCTTC.

The chain combines TRBV27 with TRBJ1-3, with D unclear. The ends were cut back, 5 bases at V and 4 bases at J, with 9 bases in the middle. Germline assignment: CDR1 MNHEY and CDR2 SMNVEV (reference sequence). The CDR3 extends over 13 amino acids. As DNA, the CDR3 is TGTGCCAGCAGTCCCCTCTCCGGAAACACCATATATTTT. Residues: CASSPLSGNTIYF.

The J gene is TRBJ2-2, the V gene TRBV6-1; 8 bases agree with TRBD2. The CDR3 is made up of 17 amino acids. V was clipped by 3 bases and J by 3 bases; unmatched bases: 9. Germline V gene lookup returns CDR1 MNHNS and CDR2 SASEGT. In nucleotides, the CDR3 is TGTGCCAGCAGTGAGGGGGGCGGGGGGTACGACACCGGGGAGCTGTTTTTT. Translation gives CASSEGGGGYDTGELFF.

This chain joins TRBV6-1 and TRBJ1-1; D is uncertain. This CDR3 contains 12 residues. The V end lost 8 bases, the J end lost 0 bases, and 7 bases lay between the germline ends. CDR1 is MNHNS, CDR2 SASEGT, per germline. CDR3 nucleotides: TGTGCCAGCGGCTCAATGAACACTGAAGCTTTCTTT. Translation gives CASGSMNTEAFF.

The rearrangement uses TRBV19 and TRBJ1-6; possible D gene TRBD1, 6 bases. The V and J ends lost 3 bases and 9 bases respectively, with 12 bases between them. CDR1 LNHDA and CDR2 SQIVND come from the germline V gene (reference sequence). The CDR3 covers 14 residues. The CDR3 is CASSITGRGSPLHF. For the CDR3, the DNA is TGTGCCAGTAGTATTACAGGGAGGGGTTCACCCCTCCACTTT.

CDR3 sequence: CASSQRPGGSGANVLTF. The DNA for the CDR3 is TGCGCCAGCAGCCAACGACCAGGGGGCTCTGGGGCCAACGTCCTGACTTTC. The J gene is TRBJ2-6, the V gene TRBV4-3; 7 bases fit TRBD1. In germline, CDR1 is LGHNA, CDR2 YSLEER. CDR3 size: 17 residues. The V gene end was trimmed by 2 bases and the J gene end by 0 bases; junction bases not matched to a gene: 4.

CDR3 DNA: TGTGCCAGCAGTGAAGGCAGATATGCAACTAATGAAAAACTGTTTTTT. Its translation is CASSEGRYATNEKLFF. The chain joins TRBV6-1 to TRBJ1-4, with unresolved D. Between the trimmed V and J ends, which lost 1 base and 0 bases, there was a span of 9 bases. Germline loops: CDR1 MNHNS, CDR2 SASEGT. CDR3 length: 16 amino acids.

The rearrangement links TRBV4-2 to TRBJ1-1; D might be TRBD1 (6 bases). The CDR3 is 15 amino acids. The V end was cut by 4 bases, the J end by 0 bases, with 12 bases between. Germline CDR1 and CDR2: LGHNA and YNFKEQ. The CDR3 sequence: CASSPYGGMNTEAFF. CDR3 nucleotides: TGTGCCAGCAGCCCCTATGGGGGCATGAACACTGAAGCTTTCTTT.

This chain links TRBV6-6 with TRBJ2-7, with TRBD1 matching 7 bases. CDR1 and CDR2 from the germline V gene are MNHNY and SVGAGI (reference sequence). The CDR3 is made up of 15 amino acids. With V trimmed by 5 bases and J by 4 bases, 11 bases remained unmatched. The CDR3 bases are TGTGCCAGCAGTAACCGCGTGGACAGGTGGTACGAGCAGTACTTC. This sequence encodes CASSNRVDRWYEQYF.

This clone appeared once. The gene calls are TRBV29-1 and TRBJ1-3; D is unresolved. This CDR3 is built from 11 residues. The V end was cut by 7 bases, the J end by 4 bases, with 8 bases between. Germline CDR1 SQVTM, CDR2 ANQGSEA. The CDR3 loop is CSALQGNTIYF. The CDR3 nucleotides read TGCAGCGCCCTACAGGGAAACACCATATATTTT.

This clone was seen only a few times. The chain combines TRBV7-2 with TRBJ1-3; D is ambiguous. The V end was cut by 3 bases, the J end by 0 bases, with 6 bases between. The germline V gene has CDR1 SGHTA and CDR2 FQGNSA. The CDR3 sequence is 14 residues long. CDR3 protein: CASSFQLSGNTIYF. The CDR3, as DNA: TGTGCCAGCAGCTTCCAACTCTCTGGAAACACCATATATTTT.

V gene TRBV7-2 combines with J gene TRBJ2-1; a possible D gene is TRBD1 (6 bases). The CDR3 runs 15 residues. CDR1 and CDR2 (germline): SGHTA, FQGNSA. Trimming shortened V by 5 bases and J by 12 bases, and 23 bases separated the two germline ends. CDR3 DNA: TGTGCCAGCAGCCTATCGACAGGCCCCTTCTCCCGGCAGTTCTTC. Residues: CASSLSTGPFSRQFF. Looking up the rest from reference TRBV7-2 and TRBJ2-1 gives the full variable domain: GAGVSQSPSNKVTEKGKDVELRCDPISGHTALYWYRQSLGQGLEFLIYFQGNSAPDKSGLPSDRFSAERTGGSVSTLTIQRTQQEDSAVYLCASSLSTGPFSRQFFGPGTRLTVL.

Turning to this clone: One end of the junction is discordant with germline, which a read error may explain. CDR3 amino acids: CSSSFYYYYEQYF. Here the CDR3 DNA reads TGTTCCAGCAGCTTTTACTACTACTACGAGCAGTACTTC. This chain uses TRBV7-9 with TRBJ2-7; D unclear. Germline V gives CDR1 SEHNR, CDR2 FQNEAQ (reference sequence). The CDR3 extends over 13 amino acids.